The present T cell receptor beta chain was sequenced within a study of cytomegalovirus exposure and HLA in healthy donors. The study ran its PCR with 60 Vbeta and 13 Jbeta primers. TCRdb's table, derived via immunoSEQ multiplex PCR, lists solely in-frame clones and lacks some. The sample lists 150,000 to 200,000 clones; 70% to 80% were seen once. After removal of 3 bases from V and 7 bases from J, the junction contained 9 bases not matched to a gene. The CDR3 contains 14 residues. Germline assignment: CDR1 SGHDT and CDR2 YYEEEE. The sample consisted of PBMCs. The receptor was isolated from a middle-aged woman in good health and CMV-seronegative. The chain links TRBV5-6 to TRBJ1-2; TRBD1 agrees at 7 bases. DNA of the CDR3: TGTGCCAGCAGCTGGGATGAGTCAGGGGGTGGCTACACCTTC. Translation: CASSWDESGGGYTF. The whole variable domain, filled in from reference TRBV5-6 and TRBJ1-2, reads DAGVTQSPTHLIKTRGQQVTLRCSPKSGHDTVSWYQQALGQGPQFIFQYYEEEERQRGNFPDRFSGHQFPNYSSELNVNALLLGDSALYLCASSWDESGGGYTFGSGTRLTVV.